This TCR beta chain was sequenced during a study of blood T cell repertoires in COVID-19. Study background: COVID-19 samples, acute and convalescent, were from the United States, Italy and Spain. The cDNA or gDNA used as material had been derived from T cells, B-cell-depleted T cells, or PBMCs.

As processed by the authors: For nucleated cells, counts were estimated from reference gene primer amplification. TCRdb's table, derived via immunoSEQ multiplex PCR, lists solely in-frame clones and lacks some. V, J and clone size were drawn from that table, and D and trimming were deduced from the DNA. The sample consists of 70,000 to 90,000 clones, about 83% of them appearing once. Sequencing used peripheral blood. The origin of this receptor is a man aged 50 to 60 with active COVID-19.

The DNA of the CDR3 is TGTGCCAGCAGTTCCGGCTCACCCCTAGAGTATACGACTGAAGCTTTCTTT. Translation: CASSSGSPLEYTTEAFF. This chain links TRBV5-4 with TRBJ1-1; D gene unclear. There are 17 residues in the CDR3. V lost 5 bases and J 5 bases, leaving 25 bases between the germline ends. The germline V gene has CDR1 SGHNT and CDR2 YYREEE (reference sequence).